Listed here are 32 T cell receptor beta chains from one sample, sequenced in a study of identical twins listed by TCRdb under 2016. Library generation was performed with 5' RACE. The sequencing machine was an Illumina HiSeq 2000. The public reads were reanalyzed by TCRdb: fastp trimming at Q25, MiXCR alignment, in-frame beta chains only. Every distinct CDR3 protein forms one entry, paired with its most common genes and DNA. The sample table contains some 760,000 distinct CDR3 sequences; only one count was recorded for over 15% of them. The ten biggest clones cover over 10% of the sample. These data were likewise used in another study, on T cells expressing NK-cell markers.

Sequencing was performed on PBMCs. These receptors originate from a woman aged 18-35 years in good health.

The chain uses TRBV20-1 and TRBJ2-1; 10 bases are a match to TRBD2. Germline V gene sequence: CDR1 DFQATT, CDR2 SNEGSKA (reference sequence). This CDR3 is 14 amino acids long. The ends lost 6 bases at V and 6 bases at J; junction bases unmatched: 8. The CDR3 DNA sequence: TGCAGTGCCCTATGGGTAGCGGGAGGCAATGAGCAGTTCTTC. Translation gives CSALWVAGGNEQFF.

In this sample, this clonotype turned up a few times. This CDR3 reads CSAEKGAGRVNEQFF. Written as DNA, the CDR3 is TGCAGTGCAGAGAAAGGGGCAGGACGCGTGAATGAGCAGTTCTTC. The J gene is TRBJ2-1, the V gene TRBV20-1, with a tentative D call TRBD1 (5 bases). V lost 6 bases and J 7 bases, leaving 22 bases between the germline ends. CDR3 length: 15 residues. Germline-derived CDR1 and CDR2 are DFQATT and SNEGSKA (reference sequence).

The chain has TRBV5-1 and TRBJ2-7; D is possibly TRBD1 or TRBD2 (5 bases each). This CDR3 is 15 amino acids long. Trimming took 1 base from V and 3 from J, leaving 14 bases between them. Germline assignment: CDR1 SGHRS and CDR2 YFSETQ. The CDR3 here is CASSLLPGRIYEQYF. CDR3 nucleotides: TGCGCCAGCAGCTTGTTACCGGGACGGATCTACGAGCAGTACTTC.

This clonotype was counted a few times. This chain links TRBV29-1 with TRBJ2-7, with 9 bases lining up with TRBD1. The V gene's germline CDR1 is SQVTM and CDR2 ANQGSEA. Losses at the gene ends were 4 bases for V and 2 bases for J; bases not matched to a gene: 15. CDR3 length: 17 residues. The CDR3 sequence: CSVGGFGGTGFTYEQYF. DNA for the CDR3: TGCAGCGTTGGTGGCTTTGGGGGGACAGGGTTCACCTACGAGCAGTACTTC.

The chain is built from TRBV6-5 and TRBJ1-6; D not resolved. Trimming cost V 5 bases and J 10 bases, with 9 bases left between them. The CDR3 loop spans 12 amino acids. Germline loops: CDR1 MNHEY, CDR2 SVGAGI. The CDR3 DNA sequence: TGTGCCAGCAGTGGACCTGGATCACCCCTCCACTTT. Translating gives CASSGPGSPLHF.

This clonotype was detected only a few times. The J gene is TRBJ2-7, the V gene TRBV7-2; tentatively, D is TRBD2 (5 bases). This CDR3 is 13 amino acids long. With 4 bases removed from V and 3 bases from J, the gap between germline ends came to 10 bases. Germline V gene data show CDR1 as SGHTA and CDR2 as FQGNSA. CDR3 residues: CASSSGIYYEQYF. CDR3 nucleotides: TGTGCCAGCAGCTCCGGGATTTACTACGAGCAGTACTTC.

In this sample, this clonotype turned up a few times. The CDR3 spells CASSQGRGPKLFF. DNA of the CDR3: TGTGCCAGCAGCCAGGGACGGGGGCCGAAGCTGTTTTTT. The J gene is TRBJ2-2, the V gene TRBV6-1; tentatively, D is TRBD1 or TRBD2 (6 bases each). Trimming took 6 bases from V and 12 from J, leaving 17 bases between them. The CDR3 sequence is 13 residues long. Per germline, CDR1 MNHNS and CDR2 SASEGT.

The sample holds a few counts of this clonotype. This chain uses TRBV5-1 with TRBJ2-5; D may be TRBD1 (6 bases). Trimming shortened V by 7 bases and J by 5 bases, and 15 bases separated the two germline ends. Germline V gene data show CDR1 as SGHRS and CDR2 as YFSETQ. This CDR3 contains 13 residues. CDR3 nucleotide sequence: TGCGCCAGCGAGAAGGGGGAACGGGAGACCCAGTACTTC. Protein sequence: CASEKGERETQYF.

In this sample, this clonotype turned up many times. CDR3 region: CASSQLPSDGSTEAFF. CDR3 in DNA: TGTGCCAGCAGCCAACTCCCAAGCGATGGTAGCACTGAAGCTTTCTTT. The V gene is TRBV4-2, the J gene TRBJ1-1, with unresolved D. This CDR3 comprises 16 residues. Trimming pared 2 bases from V and 4 bases from J, leaving 17 bases between. Germline lookup yields CDR1 LGHNA and CDR2 YNFKEQ.

This clonotype was counted ten times or more. The chain carries TRBV27 and TRBJ2-7; possibly TRBD1 for D (5 bases). The V gene's germline CDR1 is MNHEY and CDR2 SMNVEV (reference sequence). Trimming took 5 bases from V and 1 from J, leaving 18 bases between them. This CDR3 spans 16 amino acids. CDR3 protein: CASSLRRRGGSYEQYF. The CDR3 nucleotides are TGTGCCAGCAGTCTGAGACGAAGGGGTGGGTCCTACGAGCAGTACTTC.

This clonotype came up a few times. The chain joins TRBV20-1 to TRBJ2-7, with 14 bases lining up with TRBD2. The CDR3 covers 16 residues. CDR1 and CDR2 from the germline V gene are DFQATT and SNEGSKA (reference sequence). Losses at the gene ends were 6 bases for V and 0 bases for J; bases not matched to a gene: 7. The CDR3 DNA sequence: TGCAGTGCGAGGACTAGCGGGGGGAAAGGCTCCTACGAGCAGTACTTC. As protein: CSARTSGGKGSYEQYF.

The chain couples TRBV7-9 to TRBJ1-1; no clear D. The V and J ends lost 5 bases and 4 bases respectively, with 14 bases between them. This CDR3 comprises 14 residues. In germline, CDR1 is SEHNR, CDR2 FQNEAQ (reference sequence). The CDR3 reads CASSQESGFTEAFF. CDR3 sequence (DNA): TGTGCCAGCAGCCAGGAGTCGGGCTTCACTGAAGCTTTCTTT.

The chain combines TRBV6-2 or TRBV6-3 with TRBJ2-7; D may correspond to TRBD1 or TRBD2 (6 bases each). The CDR3 contains 15 residues. V dropped 2 bases and J dropped 5 bases, with 16 bases sitting between them. Germline CDR1 reads MNHEY; CDR2 reads SVGEGT. The chain's CDR3 is CASSYGLGGRHEQYF. The CDR3 nucleotides read TGTGCCAGCAGTTACGGATTGGGGGGCCGCCACGAGCAGTACTTC.

The table lists this clonotype with a few counts. The chain has TRBV20-1 and TRBJ1-4; D call uncertain. CDR3 length: 13 residues. The V end was cut by 5 bases, the J end by 8 bases, with 15 bases between. The V gene's germline CDR1 is DFQATT and CDR2 SNEGSKA (reference sequence). This CDR3 reads CSALGPLGEKLFF. The CDR3 bases are TGCAGTGCTCTAGGCCCCCTGGGGGAAAAACTGTTTTTT.

This sequence joins TRBV6-6 and TRBJ2-7, with a weak D call TRBD2 (5 bases). V was shortened by 9 bases and J by 5 bases, with 14 bases between the two germline ends. Per germline, CDR1 MNHNY and CDR2 SVGAGI (reference sequence). The CDR3 is 12 residues long. CDR3 sequence reads: CASCVGGHEQYF. The CDR3 bases are TGTGCCAGTTGCGTAGGAGGCCACGAGCAGTACTTC.

This clonotype appeared a few times. The chain joins TRBV15 to TRBJ2-5; tentatively, D is TRBD1 (6 bases). This CDR3 has 13 residues. V gave up 5 bases and J gave up 3 bases, with 10 bases separating them. Germline values: CDR1 LNHNV, CDR2 YYDKDF (reference sequence). CDR3 coding DNA: TGTGCCACCAGCCCAAGGACAGAAGAGACCCAGTACTTC. Encoded protein: CATSPRTEETQYF. Variable domain in full (rest from reference TRBV15 and TRBJ2-5): DAMVIQNPRYQVTQFGKPVTLSCSQTLNHNVMYWYQQKSSQAPKLLFHYYDKDFNNEADTPDNFQSRRPNTSFCFLDIRSPGLGDTAMYLCATSPRTEETQYFGPGTRLLVL.

This clonotype was observed at least ten times. The rearrangement joins TRBV12-3 or TRBV12-4 to TRBJ2-1, with 12 bases lining up with TRBD2. V gave up 6 bases and J gave up 8 bases; unmatched junction bases: 14. This CDR3 has 17 amino acids. The CDR3 DNA is TGTGCCAGCAGCCTCGGGAAGGGACTAGCGGGTAAATATGAGCAGTTCTTC. Translation gives CASSLGKGLAGKYEQFF.

This clonotype has ten or more counts. The chain combines TRBV7-2 with TRBJ2-3; TRBD2 matches at 7 bases. This CDR3 spans 16 amino acids. The germline V gene has CDR1 SGHTA and CDR2 FQGNSA. J lost 4 bases, V lost 7 bases, and 14 bases had no gene match. The CDR3 nucleotides are TGTGCCAGCATCCGCACAAGCGGGACGTCGGCAGATACGCAGTATTTT. Translating gives CASIRTSGTSADTQYF.

This chain joins TRBV29-1 and TRBJ2-5, with D possibly being TRBD2 (5 bases). This CDR3 has 15 amino acids. Germline V gives CDR1 SQVTM, CDR2 ANQGSEA. Trimming shortened V by 7 bases and J by 4 bases, and 22 bases separated the two germline ends. The CDR3 DNA reads as TGCAGCGCTTGCAGGTCGTGGGGAGCGCGAGAGACCCAGTACTTC. This encodes CSACRSWGARETQYF.

This clonotype has ten or more counts. V usage is TRBV7-2 and J usage is TRBJ2-7; TRBD1 matches at 9 bases. The CDR3 is 16 amino acids. Germline lookup yields CDR1 SGHTA and CDR2 FQGNSA. Unmatched junction bases numbered 11, after V lost 6 bases and J lost 2 bases. CDR3 protein: CASSTLTGQGTYEQYF. The CDR3 region has the DNA TGTGCCAGCAGTACCCTGACGGGACAGGGAACCTACGAGCAGTACTTC. Full variable domain (rest looked up from reference TRBV7-2 and TRBJ2-7): GAGVSQSPSNKVTEKGKDVELRCDPISGHTALYWYRQSLGQGLEFLIYFQGNSAPDKSGLPSDRFSAERTGGSVSTLTIQRTQQEDSAVYLCASSTLTGQGTYEQYFGPGTRLTVT.

This clonotype was found a few times. The chain employs TRBV4-2 and TRBJ2-7, with TRBD2 identical over 7 bases. CDR1 LGHNA and CDR2 YNFKEQ come from the germline V gene. This CDR3 region has 15 residues. V trimming: 0 bases; J trimming: 5 bases; junction bases outside the gene matches: 7. In DNA form, the CDR3 reads TGTGCCAGCAGCCAAGATGTGGGGGGGGGGAACGAGCAGTACTTC. Residues: CASSQDVGGGNEQYF.

The CDR3 DNA reads TGTGCCAGCAGCCGGACCGGGACAGGGTTGCAAGCTTTCTTT. Its translation is CASSRTGTGLQAFF. The V gene is TRBV7-2, the J gene TRBJ1-1; 9 positions agree with TRBD1. The trim removed 5 bases at V and 9 bases at J, leaving 10 bases unmatched. The length of the CDR3 is 14 residues. Germline lookup yields CDR1 SGHTA and CDR2 FQGNSA.

The chain joins TRBV29-1 to TRBJ2-7; D tentatively fits TRBD1 or TRBD2 (5 bases each). Germline CDR1 is SQVTM and CDR2 is ANQGSEA. The CDR3 covers 16 residues. The V end was cut by 4 bases, the J end by 1 base, with 20 bases between. CDR3 nucleotides: TGCAGCGTTGGAAGGTGGGGGAGAACCGCGTCCTACGAGCAGTACTTC. The encoded protein is CSVGRWGRTASYEQYF.

The V gene is TRBV9, the J gene TRBJ1-1, with D perhaps matching TRBD1 (6 bases). The CDR3 covers 17 residues. V was cut by 1 base and J by 3 bases, with 19 bases left in between. Per the germline V gene, CDR1 is SGDLS and CDR2 is YYNGEE. The CDR3 nucleotides read TGTGCCAGCAGCGTAAACAGGGAAAGGGTTGAGGACACTGAAGCTTTCTTT. As protein: CASSVNRERVEDTEAFF.

J is TRBJ1-2 and V is TRBV6-5, with D unclear. Looked up from germline, CDR1 is MNHEY and CDR2 is SVGAGI. CDR3 size: 13 residues. Trimming took 1 base from V and 5 from J, leaving 8 bases between them. The CDR3 region has the DNA TGTGCCAGCAGTTACTTTGGGGAGTATGGCTACACCTTC. Amino acids: CASSYFGEYGYTF.

The genes are TRBV5-1 and TRBJ2-7; D remains unclear. The V gene lost 1 base and the J gene lost 0 bases, with 11 bases spanning the gap. The germline gives CDR1 SGHRS, CDR2 YFSETQ. The CDR3 spans 15 residues. The CDR3 spells CASSLIFGSSYEQYF. Here the CDR3 DNA reads TGCGCCAGCAGCTTGATTTTCGGCAGCTCCTACGAGCAGTACTTC. The full variable domain, in which reference TRBV5-1 and TRBJ2-7 provide the parts outside the CDR3, is KAGVTQTPRYLIKTRGQQVTLSCSPISGHRSVSWYQQTPGQGLQFLFEYFSETQRNKGNFPGRFSGRQFSNSRSEMNVSTLELGDSALYLCASSLIFGSSYEQYFGPGTRLTVT.

The chain couples TRBV10-3 to TRBJ1-5, with D perhaps TRBD1 (5 bases). Germline lookup yields CDR1 ENHRY and CDR2 SYGVKD. This CDR3 is 15 amino acids long. Trimming cost V 6 bases and J 0 bases, with 12 bases left between them. The CDR3: CAIRGGRDSNQPQHF. CDR3 DNA: TGTGCCATCAGGGGGGGACGGGATAGCAATCAGCCCCAGCATTTT.

The CDR3 region has the DNA TGCAGTGCTAGAGCCTCCAACTCCTACAATGAGCAGTTCTTC. Amino acid sequence: CSARASNSYNEQFF. The chain couples TRBV20-1 to TRBJ2-1; D is undetermined. The CDR3 has 14 amino acids. The V gene's germline CDR1 is DFQATT and CDR2 SNEGSKA (reference sequence). V was trimmed by 1 base and J by 0 bases, leaving 7 bases between them.

This chain connects TRBV24-1 to TRBJ2-5; the match to TRBD2 covers 9 bases. V shed 3 bases, J shed 2 bases, and the junction held 3 bases outside the gene matches. This CDR3 is built from 15 residues. CDR1 is KGHDR, CDR2 SFDVKD, per germline. Written as DNA, the CDR3 is TGTGCCACCAGTGATCCGACTAGCGGTCAAGAGACCCAGTACTTC. This codes for CATSDPTSGQETQYF.

J is TRBJ2-1 and V is TRBV24-1; 7 nucleotides line up with TRBD2. The CDR3 has 12 amino acids. Germline-derived CDR1 and CDR2 are KGHDR and SFDVKD. V was clipped by 2 bases and J by 13 bases; unmatched bases: 4. The CDR3 sequence: CATSDSSGIQFF. DNA for the CDR3: TGTGCCACCAGTGATTCAAGCGGGATCCAGTTCTTC.

This clonotype was picked up one time. The CDR3 ends on some other residue instead of the conserved phenylalanine or tryptophan, so this is likely a read error. V and J are TRBV6-5 and TRBJ2-1; D remains unclear. Germline V gene lookup returns CDR1 MNHEY and CDR2 SVGAGI. This CDR3 contains 15 residues. V was cut by 2 bases and J by 0 bases, with 8 bases left in between. CDR3: CASSYGLSSYNEQFL. The CDR3 nucleotides are TGTGCCAGCAGTTACGGGCTGAGCTCCTACAATGAGCAGTTCTTG.

The J gene is TRBJ1-5, the V gene TRBV6-5; 7 bases are shared with TRBD1. CDR3 length: 19 amino acids. The germline gives CDR1 MNHEY, CDR2 SVGAGI. After removal of 4 bases from V and 3 bases from J, the junction contained 18 bases not matched to a gene. CDR3 coding DNA: TGTGCCAGCAGTTCTCGACGACAGGGAAGGGGGGATTCCAATCAGCCCCAGCATTTT. The encoded protein is CASSSRRQGRGDSNQPQHF.